The 25 T cell receptor beta chains reported below all come from one sample, sequenced in a study of blood T cell repertoires in COVID-19. Sequencing was performed with immunoSEQ multiplex PCR; in TCRdb, only in-frame clones are kept and a portion is missing. The sample includes 200,000 to 250,000 clones, roughly 90% of them seen just once. Sample: peripheral blood. The source of these receptors is a man in his sixties who had recovered from COVID-19.

This chain uses TRBV9 with TRBJ2-7, with TRBD1 as a possible D gene (6 bases). The germline V gene has CDR1 SGDLS and CDR2 YYNGEE. The CDR3 is 13 residues long. The V and J ends lost 4 bases and 6 bases respectively, with 14 bases between them. CDR3 region: CASSPRQDFEQYF. The CDR3 coding sequence is TGTGCCAGCAGCCCCCGACAGGACTTCGAGCAGTACTTC.

Points on this clone: The sample has other DNA sequences that encode this CDR3 too. The chain joins TRBV12-3 or TRBV12-4 to TRBJ1-2; no clear D. V was trimmed by 2 bases and J by 8 bases, leaving 9 bases between them. The length of the CDR3 is 12 residues. The CDR3 nucleotides are TGTGCCAGCAGTTTAACGGGTCGAGGCTACACCTTC. Protein product: CASSLTGRGYTF.

This chain connects TRBV4-3 to TRBJ2-3; the match to TRBD2 covers 10 bases. Looked up from germline, CDR1 is LGHNA and CDR2 is YSLEER. V gave up 1 base and J gave up 1 base; unmatched junction bases: 5. The CDR3 has 17 amino acids. CDR3 DNA: TGCGCCAGCAGCCAAGTAGGAGCGGGAGGGCGCACAGATACGCAGTATTTT. This translates into CASSQVGAGGRTDTQYF.

The chain is built from TRBV19 and TRBJ1-5, with D possibly TRBD1 on 5 matching bases. The CDR3 is made up of 13 amino acids. Germline assignment: CDR1 LNHDA and CDR2 SQIVND (reference sequence). The CDR3 sequence is CASGGTGNQPQHF. The DNA for the CDR3 is TGTGCTTCCGGGGGAACGGGCAATCAGCCCCAGCATTTT.

V usage is TRBV19 and J usage is TRBJ2-1, with TRBD1 matching 7 bases. The V and J ends lost 4 bases and 11 bases, in that order; junction bases with no gene match: 2. From germline, CDR1 is LNHDA and CDR2 SQIVND (reference sequence). The CDR3 contains 11 residues. CDR3 sequence (DNA): TGTGCCAGTAGTACGACAGGGAAGCAGTTCTTC. Encoded protein: CASSTTGKQFF.

This clone was recorded only once. At the DNA level, this CDR3 is encoded by other sequences in the same sample as well. CDR3: CASSRGNEQFF. The CDR3 bases are TGTGCCAGCAGTCGGGGCAATGAGCAGTTCTTC. This sequence joins TRBV12-3 or TRBV12-4 and TRBJ2-1, with a tentative D call TRBD2 (5 bases). There are 11 residues in the CDR3. V lost 5 bases, J lost 6 bases, and 5 bases lay in between.

The V and J genes are TRBV28 and TRBJ2-7, with D perhaps matching TRBD1 (5 bases). This CDR3 region has 14 residues. V was clipped by 6 bases and J by 1 base, with 13 bases between them. In germline, CDR1 is MDHEN, CDR2 SYDVKM. The CDR3 here is CASRGAGFSYEQYF. The CDR3 DNA is TGTGCCAGCAGAGGGGCCGGCTTTTCCTACGAGCAGTACTTC.

The chain joins TRBV5-1 to TRBJ2-7, with 10 nucleotides matching TRBD2. After removal of 4 bases from V and 10 bases from J, the junction contained 11 bases not matched to a gene. Germline loops: CDR1 SGHRS, CDR2 YFSETQ. The CDR3 spans 14 residues. As DNA, the CDR3 is TGCGCCAGCAGCACAGCCGGGACTAGCGCTTTTCAGTACTTC. Its protein is CASSTAGTSAFQYF.

The V call is TRBV2, the J call TRBJ2-5; maybe TRBD1 (5 bases). Germline CDR1 is SNHLY and CDR2 is FYNNEI. V was clipped by 6 bases and J by 5 bases, with 10 bases between them. The CDR3 spans 12 residues. Here the CDR3 DNA reads TGTGCCAGCAGGGGGCGGCGGGAGACCCAGTACTTC. It specifies CASRGRRETQYF.

V is TRBV2 and J is TRBJ2-5; tentative D call: TRBD1 (6 bases). Germline values: CDR1 SNHLY, CDR2 FYNNEI. CDR3 length: 14 residues. Trimming stripped 3 bases from V and 5 bases from J, with 13 bases between. The CDR3 sequence: CASSDPQGLETQYF. CDR3 coding DNA: TGTGCCAGCAGTGATCCCCAGGGGTTGGAGACCCAGTACTTC. Together with reference TRBV2 and TRBJ2-5, the CDR3 gives the full variable domain: EPEVTQTPSHQVTQMGQEVILRCVPISNHLYFYWYRQILGQKVEFLVSFYNNEISEKSEIFDDQFSVERPDGSNFTLKIRSTKLEDSAMYFCASSDPQGLETQYFGPGTRLLVL.

The V gene is TRBV4-3, the J gene TRBJ2-1; TRBD2 aligns across 7 bases. The CDR3 is 17 amino acids. The V gene's germline CDR1 is LGHNA and CDR2 YSLEER. The V gene end was trimmed by 0 bases and the J gene end by 2 bases; junction bases not matched to a gene: 7. This chain's CDR3 is CASSQDIASGTYNEQFF. The CDR3 nucleotides are TGCGCCAGCAGCCAAGATATCGCTAGCGGAACCTACAATGAGCAGTTCTTC.

The J gene is TRBJ1-1, the V gene TRBV6-1; 8 bases fit TRBD1. The CDR3 has 13 residues. Germline CDR1 reads MNHNS; CDR2 reads SASEGT. V was pared by 2 bases and J by 6 bases, with 2 bases of the junction left unmatched. The DNA of the CDR3 is TGTGCCAGCAGTGAACTACAGGGGGCTGAAGCTTTCTTT. As protein: CASSELQGAEAFF.

The chain has TRBV27 and TRBJ1-5; 7 bases are a match to TRBD1. V lost 5 bases, J lost 9 bases, and 4 bases stayed unmatched. Per germline, CDR1 MNHEY and CDR2 SMNVEV (reference sequence). There are 12 residues in the CDR3. In DNA, the CDR3 is TGTGCCAGCAGTCAGACAGGGCTGCCCCAGCATTTT. Translating gives CASSQTGLPQHF.

This chain connects TRBV5-4 to TRBJ1-1; D is possibly TRBD1 (5 bases). V was trimmed by 4 bases and J by 3 bases, leaving 13 bases between them. This CDR3 contains 14 residues. Germline-derived CDR1 and CDR2 are SGHNT and YYREEE (reference sequence). DNA of the CDR3: TGTGCCAGCAGCCCCGGAGGGGTTTACACTGAAGCTTTCTTT. Translating gives CASSPGGVYTEAFF.

V is TRBV5-3 and J is TRBJ2-3; TRBD2 matches 13 bases. TRBV5-3 is an ORF for which the function is uncertain. The CDR3 consists of 16 residues. Unmatched junction bases numbered 3, after V lost 5 bases and J lost 0 bases. The CDR3 loop is CARRRGLAGSTDTQYF. In DNA form, the CDR3 reads TGTGCCAGAAGACGGGGACTAGCGGGAAGCACAGATACGCAGTATTTT.

CDR3 loop: CASSLGTGGWNTEAFF. CDR3 DNA: TGCGCCAGCAGCTTGGGGACAGGGGGCTGGAACACTGAAGCTTTCTTT. V and J are TRBV5-1 and TRBJ1-1, with 11 bases lining up with TRBD1. With V trimmed by 0 bases and J by 1 base, 2 bases remained unmatched. CDR3 length: 16 residues. The germline V gene encodes CDR1 SGHRS and CDR2 YFSETQ.

The chain combines TRBV3-1 (or the pseudogene TRBV3-2) with TRBJ2-4, with D uncertain. Trimming took off 4 bases at V and 2 bases at J, with 18 bases between the two ends. CDR1 LGHDT and CDR2 YNNKEL come from the germline V gene (reference sequence). This CDR3 spans 17 amino acids. The CDR3: CASSPRVVRRTKNIQYF. The CDR3 DNA reads TGTGCCAGCAGCCCCCGGGTGGTGCGGCGGACCAAAAACATTCAGTACTTC.

This chain joins TRBV9 and TRBJ1-4, with a possible D match to TRBD1 (5 bases). V lost 1 base to trimming and J lost 0 bases, with 10 bases between them. Germline lookup yields CDR1 SGDLS and CDR2 YYNGEE. The CDR3 is made up of 16 amino acids. CDR3 DNA: TGTGCCAGCAGCGTAAGCCAGGGTGCAACTAATGAAAAACTGTTTTTT. Translation: CASSVSQGATNEKLFF.

The chain is built from TRBV18 and TRBJ2-3; 8 nucleotides line up with TRBD1. CDR1 and CDR2 (germline): KGHSH, LQKENI. The CDR3 length is 15 residues. The V segment lost 4 bases and the J segment 3 bases; nucleotides outside the gene matches: 6. As DNA, the CDR3 is TGTGCCAGCTCACGAACAGGGGGAAGGACAGATACGCAGTATTTT. It codes for CASSRTGGRTDTQYF.

The CDR3 sequence is CASGPHGGANVLTF. As DNA, the CDR3 is TGTGCTAGTGGTCCCCACGGTGGGGCCAACGTCCTGACTTTC. The chain recombines TRBV12-5 with TRBJ2-6; D not resolved. The CDR3 runs to 14 residues. Germline V gene sequence: CDR1 LGHNT, CDR2 FRNRAP. V dropped 5 bases and J dropped 3 bases, with 8 bases sitting between them.

The chain combines TRBV3-1 (or the pseudogene TRBV3-2) with TRBJ1-5, with a tentative D call TRBD1 (6 bases). Germline CDR1 reads LGHDT; CDR2 reads YNNKEL (reference sequence). The CDR3 runs to 13 residues. V dropped 4 bases and J dropped 6 bases, with 10 bases sitting between them. The CDR3 reads CASSPRTAQPQHF. The DNA of the CDR3 is TGTGCCAGCAGCCCACGGACAGCTCAGCCCCAGCATTTT.

V usage is TRBV19 and J usage is TRBJ1-6; 9 bases are shared with TRBD1. The CDR3 covers 16 residues. Germline V CDR1 and CDR2: LNHDA, SQIVND (reference sequence). Trimming removed 3 bases from V and 5 bases from J; junction bases left unmatched: 5. CDR3 bases: TGTGCCAGTAGTATGGTCCGGACAGGGGATAATTCACCCCTCCACTTT. Translated: CASSMVRTGDNSPLHF.

The V call is TRBV30, the J call TRBJ1-1; no clear D. This CDR3 is built from 16 residues. V was pared by 0 bases and J by 0 bases, with 14 bases between. Per germline, CDR1 GTSNPN and CDR2 SVGIG (reference sequence). The CDR3 nucleotides read TGTGCCTGGAGTGTATCGCGGGGAGTCCTGAACACTGAAGCTTTCTTT. The encoded protein is CAWSVSRGVLNTEAFF.

CDR3 loop: CASSQETSGRGNIQYF. In nucleotides, the CDR3 is TGCGCCAGCAGCCAAGAGACTAGCGGGAGGGGAAACATTCAGTACTTC. This sequence joins TRBV4-1 and TRBJ2-4, with 14 bases that match TRBD2. V lost 0 bases, J lost 6 bases, and 1 base stayed unmatched. Looked up from germline, CDR1 is MGHRA and CDR2 is YSYEKL. CDR3 length equals 16 residues.

The rearrangement uses TRBV5-5 and TRBJ2-2; D is undetermined. Germline loops: CDR1 SGHKS, CDR2 YYEKEE (reference sequence). V shed 0 bases and J shed 0 bases, with 9 bases lying between them. The CDR3 spans 16 residues. For the CDR3, the DNA is TGTGCCAGCAGCTTGGCCGTCGCAGCGAACACCGGGGAGCTGTTTTTT. Translated, it gives CASSLAVAANTGELFF.